This T cell receptor (beta chain) came from a study of T cells in Graves' hyperthyroidism and ophthalmopathy. Based on clinical symptoms, serum thyroxine and TRAb, thyroid ultrasound and orbital computed tomography, diagnoses were reached. About this clonotype: Its antigen is as yet unknown.

Template material for amplifying TCR beta CDR3 regions consisted of RNA transcripts. HTBI primers were employed in a first-round RT-PCR of the TCR CDR3. TCRdb reprocessed the multiplex PCR reads via MiXCR and lists one record per CDR3 protein. The sample has 480,000 or so distinct CDR3 sequences; around 50% are singletons. Findings and caveats of the study: Through a model of 13 V-J features, ophthalmopathy was separated from stable hyperthyroidism. Blood held most thyroid clonotypes expanded above 0.001 frequency.

V was trimmed by 3 bases and J by 12 bases, leaving 12 bases between them. The CDR3 sequence is 13 residues long. CDR1 SGHTA and CDR2 FQGNSA come from the germline V gene. V is TRBV7-2 and J is TRBJ2-6; D uncertain. The source material was peripheral blood or thyroid tissue (not recorded which). This clonotype originated in an adult woman with Graves' disease, either hyperthyroidism or ophthalmopathy (not recorded which). The DNA of the CDR3 is TGTGCCAGCAGCTTCTCCGTTCCCCCCGTCCTGACTTTC. The encoded protein is CASSFSVPPVLTF.